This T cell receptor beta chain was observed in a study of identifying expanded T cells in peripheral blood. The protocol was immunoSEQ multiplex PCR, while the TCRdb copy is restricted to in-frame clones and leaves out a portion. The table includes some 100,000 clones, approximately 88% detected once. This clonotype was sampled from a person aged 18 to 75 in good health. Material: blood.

Here the CDR3 reads CASSPPVGDLNTEAFF. In DNA form, the CDR3 reads TGTGCCAGCAGCCCCCCCGTCGGGGATTTGAACACTGAAGCTTTCTTT. This chain joins TRBV7-9 and TRBJ1-1, with D unclear. Germline CDR1 and CDR2: SEHNR and FQNEAQ (reference sequence). The CDR3 spans 16 residues. Trimming removed 5 bases at V and 0 bases at J, with 16 bases between. Together with reference TRBV7-9 and TRBJ1-1, the CDR3 gives the full variable domain: DTGVSQNPRHKITKRGQNVTFRCDPISEHNRLYWYRQTLGQGPEFLTYFQNEAQLEKSRLLSDRFSAERPKGSFSTLEIQRTEQGDSAMYLCASSPPVGDLNTEAFFGQGTRLTVV.